This T cell receptor (beta chain) was sequenced in a study of T cell repertoires and HLA-DP antigens (dated by TCRdb to 2016 to 2019). General notes on the study: An in vitro model of CD4+ T cell alloreactivity against allogeneic HLA-DP presented by transduced HeLa cells was used in the study. One alloantigen differed from self by one peptide-binding groove amino acid, whereas the other differed by ten, modelling structurally similar versus dissimilar alloantigens. The three donors were two male and one female, with ages ranging from the 18-to-29 to the 60-to-69 age band. On average, approximately 220 ng of DNA went in for sorted CD137+CD4+ samples, versus 950 to 1,500 ng for pre-culture CD4+ samples. The paper as a whole reports these results and caveats: Limitations were identified as the inclusion of only three donors, the use of a non-physiological HeLa antigen-presenting system, and the use of total CD4+ responder cells. Separate analysis of naive and memory CD4+ repertoires was not performed. Average cumulative frequency of clones undetected before culture was less than 40% against one allele and roughly 54% against the other. Sorted CD137+ cells showed similar clonality against both alloantigens, at 0.3 to 0.5, which was much higher than the approximately 0.037 seen in pre-culture samples.

Magnetic bead negative selection was used to isolate untouched CD4+ T cells from Ficoll-separated PBMC, with purity averaging about 98%. Magnetic beads were used to isolate untouched CD4+ T cells from Ficoll-separated PBMC, giving approximately 98% purity with negligible CD8+ contamination. Donors were a few healthy blood donors whose buffy coats supplied peripheral blood mononuclear cells. Each of the three donors was CMV seronegative. The DNeasy Blood & Tissue Kit was used to extract genomic DNA. Genomic DNA from sorted CD137+CD4+ cells and from pre-culture CD4+ baseline samples of each subject was subjected to TCRB sequencing. For this clone: Its specific antigen is unknown. Base quality data are lacking; no much larger clone is found one base away.

The immunoSEQ multiplex PCR, with forward primers for 54 TRBV segments and reverse primers for 13 TRBJ segments, was used to amplify TCRB CDR3 regions. For pre-culture CD4+ samples, sequencing was done at deep resolution with a target of approximately 200,000 T cell genomes. Sequencing of amplicons was performed on an Illumina HiSeq System, and 87 bp reads covering the CDR3 were generated. The authors' pipeline ran thus. PCR and sequencing errors in the reads were corrected, and CDR3 regions were defined by aligning to IMGT reference sequences. Synthetic template pools were used to estimate the numbers of templates and unique rearrangements. Clonality was computed as 1 minus Pielou's evenness. The Daley-Smith estimator was used to estimate richness. Repertoire overlap was measured with Morisita's index. Clones present in cultured samples but not detected in the pre-culture repertoire of the same donor were defined as low-abundance clones. Entries here come from immuneACCESS through TCRdb and include only in-frame sequences with V and J called. Some clones fail to appear in such tables; in the studies checked, an unresolved V gene covers under half of the shortfall, and the cause of the remainder is unknown. From that table come the V and J calls and clone size; the DNA was used to work out D and trimming. This sample has about 120,000 clones in its table, and around 92% of those were observed once. Under 0.35% of the sample rests with the top ten.

The source is a woman between 18 and 29 years old in good health and CMV-seronegative. Sequencing was carried out using CD4+ T cells from PBMCs.

The DNA is TGTGCCAGCAGTTTAGGGGGGCGAGGAGCGGAGACCCAGTACTTC. Its coded protein is CASSLGGRGAETQYF. Recombination joined TRBV28 with TRBJ2-5, with the D assignment possibly TRBD1 or TRBD2, given 6 matching bases for each. The germline V gene supplies CDR1 MDHEN and CDR2 SYDVKM. Trimming removed 2 bases from V and 5 bases from J, leaving 15 bases between the germline ends. The CDR3 holds 15 amino acids from the cysteine to the phenylalanine. The retained sequence is limited to the CDR3, 45 bases, with the frame set at the first base.